This TCR beta chain was recovered during a study of cytomegalovirus exposure and HLA in healthy donors. The study ran its PCR with 60 Vbeta and 13 Jbeta primers. Libraries were prepared by immunoSEQ multiplex PCR; TCRdb keeps only in-frame clonotypes and omits some of them. The sample contains 150,000 to 200,000 clones, over 60% of which appear only once. Trimming took 5 bases from V and 4 from J, leaving 17 bases between them. Germline V gene lookup returns CDR1 MDHEN and CDR2 SYDVKM. The CDR3 spans 15 residues. The TCR originated in a woman aged 45-60 years in good health and CMV-seronegative. The chain has TRBV28 and TRBJ1-2; no reliable D call. Sequencing was done on a sample of PBMCs. CDR3 loop: CASSPPQAAAYGYTF. The CDR3 nucleotides read TGTGCCAGCAGTCCCCCCCAAGCGGCAGCCTATGGCTACACCTTC.